These T cell receptor beta chains were read from a single sample in a study of T cell responses to AZD1222 COVID-19 vaccine. The method was immunoSEQ multiplex PCR; TCRdb's version includes in-frame clones alone and lacks a portion of them. Of 85,000 to 130,000 clones in the sample, approximately 86% were seen once. The sequenced sample was peripheral blood, obtained 28 days after the second dose of the MenACWY control vaccine. The receptors were gathered from an adult who received the MenACWY meningococcal vaccine as a control. Each CDR3 is given with its conserved first and last residue. D genes are given only for firm matches.

>TRBV2|TRBD1
CASTRGTDDYEQYF
>TRBV6-5|NA
CASSYSKDGAYGYTF
>TRBV4-3|NA
CASSQEGARDTQYF
>TRBV11-2|NA
CASTHLGASYEQYF
>TRBV18|NA
CASSPATGSRETQYF
>TRBV2|NA
CASSDGRGPGELFF
>TRBV10-3|NA
CAISESRARGSTDTQYF
>TRBV14|NA
CASSQRGGWAVDGYTF
>TRBV7-3|NA
CASSLISGYRYNEQFF
>TRBV5-6|NA
CASSLRGSGNTIYF
>TRBV19|NA
CASIPGRSSGQPQHF
>TRBV19|NA
CASSIDRDQPQHF
>TRBV27|TRBD2
CASSWGSGASYEQYF
>TRBV9|NA
CASSVEDSTDTQYF
>TRBV7-3|NA
CASSLGPVGFGNTIYF
>TRBV29-1|NA
CSVLSDEQYF
>TRBV27|NA
CASSFPSSPLHF
>TRBV7-9|NA
CASSPSGGLNTEAFF
>TRBV6-2/TRBV6-3|TRBD1
CASSYSPKTGNQPQHF
>TRBV3-1/TRBV3-2|NA
CASSQAGSVAKNIQYF
>TRBV30|NA
CAWSVFGGNQPQHF
>TRBV2|TRBD2
CASRGLGETQYF
>TRBV27|NA
CASSLGQNTDTQYF